One and the same sample provided the 11 T cell receptor beta chains below, sequenced in a study of shared clonotypes between healthy human individuals (TCRdb year 2020). Library method: the immunoSEQ multiplex PCR assay. TCRdb holds this immuneACCESS table with in-frame rearrangements only. Some clones are missing; in checked studies, unresolved V genes explain under half, and the rest has no known cause. For this sample the table gives 550,000 to 650,000 clones, of which 96% were detected only once. The ten largest clones add up to approximately 0.12% of the sample. For the CD8 naive samples, CD45RO-negative cells were positively selected for CCR7, yielding a CD45RA+CCR7+ population from which TemRA cells were excluded. Sequencing was carried out using naive CD8+ T cells sorted from blood. Reading the label with the study, this specimen's cell subset or site is: CD45RA+CCR7+. These receptors were obtained from a woman aged 25 to 45 in good health.

The chain uses TRBV2 and TRBJ2-5, with 7 positions matching TRBD2. After removal of 4 bases from V and 5 bases from J, the junction contained 4 bases not matched to a gene. The germline V gene encodes CDR1 SNHLY and CDR2 FYNNEI. This CDR3 has 13 residues. The CDR3 loop is CASSGGSGETQYF. The CDR3 DNA reads as TGTGCCAGCAGTGGCGGGAGTGGGGAGACCCAGTACTTC.

The chain recombines TRBV2 with TRBJ1-1; TRBD1 matches at 7 bases. This CDR3 is 13 amino acids long. V lost 7 bases and J lost 7; bases outside the gene matches: 9. CDR1 is SNHLY and CDR2 is FYNNEI in the germline V gene. The DNA of the CDR3 is TGTGCCAGCATGGGTTCAGGGGGGGGTGAAGCTTTCTTT. Its protein is CASMGSGGGEAFF.

The J gene is TRBJ2-7, the V gene TRBV6-5; D gene uncertain. Germline CDR1 MNHEY, CDR2 SVGAGI. Trimming stripped 0 bases from V and 3 bases from J, with 9 bases between. This CDR3 is built from 14 residues. CDR3 coding DNA: TGTGCCAGCAGTTACTCGAAGCAGAACTACGAGCAGTACTTC. Its translation is CASSYSKQNYEQYF.

This chain links TRBV14 with TRBJ1-4; maybe TRBD1 (5 bases). The germline CDR1 and CDR2 sequences are SGHDN and FVKESK. The CDR3 extends over 16 amino acids. The V and J ends lost 4 bases and 1 base respectively, with 13 bases between them. The CDR3, as DNA: TGTGCCAGCAGCCCCTGGGGGACGGGAACTAATGAAAAACTGTTTTTT. It codes for CASSPWGTGTNEKLFF.

This chain links TRBV27 with TRBJ2-5, with 8 bases aligning to TRBD1. The CDR3 totals 15 residues. V trimming: 5 bases; J trimming: 5 bases; junction bases outside the gene matches: 10. Germline CDR1 MNHEY, CDR2 SMNVEV (reference sequence). DNA for the CDR3: TGTGCCAGCAGTGCCTGGACAGGGCTGCGGGAGACCCAGTACTTC. This sequence encodes CASSAWTGLRETQYF.

CDR3 sequence: CASSLEGRGITNEKLFF. DNA of the CDR3: TGTGCCAGCAGCTTAGAGGGCAGGGGGATAACTAATGAAAAACTGTTTTTT. The chain joins TRBV7-6 to TRBJ1-4, with 7 bases matching TRBD1. Germline-derived CDR1 and CDR2 are SGHVS and FNYEAQ. J gave up 1 base and V 1 base, and 6 bases lay outside the gene matches. CDR3 length equals 17 residues.

The chain links TRBV6-5 to TRBJ1-2; D may be TRBD1 (5 bases). This CDR3 region has 13 residues. The germline gives CDR1 MNHEY, CDR2 SVGAGI. V gave up 4 bases and J gave up 6 bases, with 12 bases separating them. CDR3 DNA sequence: TGTGCCAGCAGTTCGGGGCTAGGGGATGGCTACACCTTC. Its translation is CASSSGLGDGYTF.

This clone was found once. The chain employs TRBV13 and TRBJ2-7; a possible D gene is TRBD2 (5 bases). Germline V gene data show CDR1 as PRHDT and CDR2 as FYEKMQ (reference sequence). V shed 3 bases and J shed 0 bases, with 6 bases lying between them. The CDR3 contains 13 residues. CDR3 protein: CASSFGVSYEQYF. The CDR3 DNA reads TGTGCCAGCAGCTTCGGGGTCTCCTACGAGCAGTACTTC.

This clone was found a few times. The chain links TRBV4-2 to TRBJ2-7; D perhaps matches TRBD2 (5 bases). V lost 5 bases and J lost 3, with 14 bases in between. The germline V gene has CDR1 LGHNA and CDR2 YNFKEQ. This CDR3 has 14 residues. The CDR3 is CASSTRTSRYEQYF. CDR3 DNA sequence: TGTGCCAGCAGCACCAGGACTTCCCGCTACGAGCAGTACTTC.

The chain employs TRBV28 and TRBJ2-7; 8 bases are a match to TRBD1. The V gene end was trimmed by 6 bases and the J gene end by 0 bases; junction bases not matched to a gene: 19. The CDR3 totals 19 residues. The germline gives CDR1 MDHEN, CDR2 SYDVKM. The CDR3 DNA reads as TGTGCCAGCAGCCGAGAGGCCGGGACAGGTCTTTTAAGCTCCTACGAGCAGTACTTC. Translation: CASSREAGTGLLSSYEQYF. Variable domain in full (rest from reference TRBV28 and TRBJ2-7): DVKVTQSSRYLVKRTGEKVFLECVQDMDHENMFWYRQDPGLGLRLIYFSYDVKMKEKGDIPEGYSVSREKKERFSLILESASTNQTSMYLCASSREAGTGLLSSYEQYFGPGTRLTVT.

This chain connects TRBV6-5 to TRBJ2-7, with a possible D match to TRBD1 (5 bases). Trimming removed 6 bases from V and 3 bases from J, with 18 bases in between. The CDR3 extends over 15 amino acids. Germline V gene data show CDR1 as MNHEY and CDR2 as SVGAGI. The CDR3 loop reads CASRPDSSGLYEQYF. The CDR3 DNA reads as TGTGCCAGCAGACCCGACAGCTCTGGGCTCTACGAGCAGTACTTC.